This T cell receptor (beta chain) was observed in a study of shared clonotypes between healthy human individuals. Study findings and constraints: Across subsets, estimated richness was generally greater for naive than for memory populations. Rarefaction curves obtained for sorted subsets showed sequencing incomplete despite large depth.

The method was immunoSEQ multiplex PCR; TCRdb's version includes in-frame clones alone and lacks a portion of them. The table records under 2,500,000 clones, approximately 96% of them present only once. A remark on this clone: Its specificity is not known. Other DNA sequences in the same sample also yield this CDR3.

The receptor's source is a man younger than 35 in good health. Material for sequencing was naive CD4+ T cells sorted from blood. Subset noted: CD45RA+ positively selected.

CDR3 amino acids: CASSPGRESYEQYF. CDR3 DNA sequence: TGTGCCAGCTCACCTGGGCGGGAGTCCTACGAGCAGTACTTC. The chain has TRBV18 and TRBJ2-7, with 7 bases that match TRBD2. From germline, CDR1 is KGHSH and CDR2 LQKENI. CDR3 length: 14 residues. The trim removed 3 bases at V and 1 base at J, leaving 3 bases unmatched.